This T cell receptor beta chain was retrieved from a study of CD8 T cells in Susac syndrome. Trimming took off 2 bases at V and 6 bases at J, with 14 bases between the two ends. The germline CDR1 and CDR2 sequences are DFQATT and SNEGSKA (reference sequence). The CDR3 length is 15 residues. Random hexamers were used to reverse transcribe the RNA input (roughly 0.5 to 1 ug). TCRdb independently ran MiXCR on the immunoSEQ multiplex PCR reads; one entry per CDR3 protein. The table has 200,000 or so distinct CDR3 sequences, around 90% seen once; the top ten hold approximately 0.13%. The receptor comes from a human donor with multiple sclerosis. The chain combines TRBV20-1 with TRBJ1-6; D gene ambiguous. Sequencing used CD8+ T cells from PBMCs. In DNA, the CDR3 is TGCAGTGCTAGACCGCGGGGAGGCTTTAATTCACCCCTCCACTTT. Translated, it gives CSARPRGGFNSPLHF.